The sequence of this T cell receptor beta chain was determined in a study of post-analysis software for immune sequencing data. Study summary: The disease courses spanned relapsing-remitting, secondary progressive and progressive-relapsing forms of multiple sclerosis.

Unique molecular identifiers were present in the TCR beta cDNA libraries. Starting from around 1 to 10 million T cells, the study yielded 460,000 or so cDNA molecules. MiXCR was run by TCRdb on the PCR reads, yielding one entry per CDR3 protein. The data contain hundreds of thousands of distinct CDR3 sequences, about 60% of them singletons. Findings and caveats of the study: Compared against controls, patients with multiple sclerosis displayed significantly lower normalized Chao1 diversity. F measure showed strong co-clustering of same-batch samples.

Regarding this clonotype: Its antigen is not identified.

The clonotype comes from a girl aged 2 to 10 with multiple sclerosis. Material: blood.

The CDR3 sequence is CAWGWGETYEQYF. The CDR3 DNA is TGTGCCTGGGGCTGGGGGGAAACCTACGAGCAGTACTTC. The chain combines TRBV30 with TRBJ2-7, with D maybe TRBD2 (6 bases). The length of the CDR3 is 13 residues. In germline, CDR1 is GTSNPN, CDR2 SVGIG (reference sequence). Trimming cost V 5 bases and J 2 bases, with 13 bases left between them.